This is a list of T cell receptor beta chains from one sample in a study of PD-1 blockade in classical Hodgkin lymphoma. TCRdb keeps only in-frame clones here, not all; method: immunoSEQ multiplex PCR. This table holds some 150,000 clones, about 81% found once. The source material was peripheral blood mononuclear cells (PBMCs), sampled before the second cycle of nivolumab. Source of these receptors: a human donor with classical Hodgkin lymphoma. Each CDR3 is given with its conserved first and last residue. A D gene is named only where the DNA matches it firmly. Clone sizes are given selectively: once, few, many, or a class where the clone is expanded.

CDR3nt	CDR3aa	abundance	d_gene	j_gene	v_gene
TGTGCCAGCAGCCTAGGGGACAGGGGCCCTGGGACAACAGATACGCAGTATTTT	CASSLGDRGPGTTDTQYF	.	TRBD1	TRBJ2-3	TRBV7-9
TGTGCCAGTAGCCAGGGGGCCTCGAGGAGGGGCTACACCTTC	CASSQGASRRGYTF	.	TRBD1	TRBJ1-2	TRBV19
TGTGCCAGCAGGACAGGTTTAGGGGTCACTGAAGCTTTCTTT	CASRTGLGVTEAFF	few	.	TRBJ1-1	TRBV9
TGTGCCAGCAGTCCCAGGGTTGGAGAGACCCAGTACTTC	CASSPRVGETQYF	few	.	TRBJ2-5	TRBV6-6
TGTGCCAGCAGCGTAGTTGGGGGGATCGGAAACACCATATATTTT	CASSVVGGIGNTIYF	.	.	TRBJ1-3	TRBV9
TGCGCCAGCAGCCAAGATTCCTATGGCTACACCTTC	CASSQDSYGYTF	.	.	TRBJ1-2	TRBV4-1
TGCAGCGTTCTTACAGGGGGCTCGGGCATTCAGTACTTC	CSVLTGGSGIQYF	.	TRBD1	TRBJ2-4	TRBV29-1
TGCGCCAGCGCCGCTGCATACATCAATAGCAATCAGCCCCAGCATTTT	CASAAAYINSNQPQHF	.	.	TRBJ1-5	TRBV10-1
TGTGCCAGCAGCCCCAGGACAGGTGGCTACACCTTC	CASSPRTGGYTF	.	TRBD1	TRBJ1-2	TRBV28
TGTGCCAGCAGCTCTGGGATGTTCGCGGGGGTCCACAATGAGCAGTTCTTC	CASSSGMFAGVHNEQFF	.	TRBD2	TRBJ2-1	TRBV7-3
TGTGCCAGCAGCTTGGAAAGTGAAGCTTTCTTT	CASSLESEAFF	.	.	TRBJ1-1	TRBV5-4
TGTGCCAGCAGCGTAGGTAACAGGGGAGGCGCAGATACGCAGTATTTT	CASSVGNRGGADTQYF	.	.	TRBJ2-3	TRBV9
TGTGCCAGCAGGGGCTACAATGAGCAGTTCTTC	CASRGYNEQFF	.	.	TRBJ2-1	TRBV25-1
TGTGCCAGCAGCTTGAACTACAGGGGGAACACCGGGGAGCTGTTTTTT	CASSLNYRGNTGELFF	.	TRBD1	TRBJ2-2	TRBV7-2
TGCGCCAGCAGCGAAGGACAGGGGTTGGGTGGCTACACCTTC	CASSEGQGLGGYTF	.	TRBD1	TRBJ1-2	TRBV5-1
TGTGCCAGCAGCTTAGCGGGGCGGGTCAGAAATCAGCCCCAGCATTTT	CASSLAGRVRNQPQHF	.	.	TRBJ1-5	TRBV7-8
TGTGCCAGTAGCCGCAGGACGCCCGGGGAGCTGTTTTTT	CASSRRTPGELFF	once	.	TRBJ2-2	TRBV19
TGTGCCAGCAGCTTCACTCTCACTACGGGGACTAATGAAAAACTGTTTTTT	CASSFTLTTGTNEKLFF	.	.	TRBJ1-4	TRBV7-2
TGTGCCAGCTCACCACCGCGGGGAAGGGTTACAGATACGCAGTATTTT	CASSPPRGRVTDTQYF	.	.	TRBJ2-3	TRBV18
TGTGCTAGCAGCTTAGAGGCGGATTCAGAGCAGTTCTTC	CASSLEADSEQFF	.	.	TRBJ2-1	TRBV7-7
TGTGCCAGCAGCTTTGGACACCTTAATGAAAAACTGTTTTTT	CASSFGHLNEKLFF	.	.	TRBJ1-4	TRBV6-1
TGTGCCAGCACCCCCAAGCGGGAGAAGGCCTACGAGCAGTACTTC	CASTPKREKAYEQYF	once	TRBD2	TRBJ2-7	TRBV6-5
TGTGCCAGCAGTGAGACAGGGCGAAGTCAGCCCCAGCATTTT	CASSETGRSQPQHF	.	TRBD1	TRBJ1-5	TRBV2
TGTGCCAGCAACCGAGAGAGGGGAGCTAATGAAAAACTGTTTTTT	CASNRERGANEKLFF	.	.	TRBJ1-4	TRBV6-6
TGTGCCAGCAGCTTAGCTGGGGCGGATAAACTGTTTTTT	CASSLAGADKLFF	.	.	TRBJ1-4	TRBV7-9
TGTGCCAGCAGCTCCACAGGGGGCTTGAATGAGCAGTTCTTC	CASSSTGGLNEQFF	.	TRBD1	TRBJ2-1	TRBV7-2
TGTGCCAGCAGGGGGGGACTAGCGGGATGGTACGAGCAGTACTTC	CASRGGLAGWYEQYF	.	TRBD2	TRBJ2-7	TRBV6-6
TGTGCCAGCAGCCTGACAGGGGAGGGCCTCGAGCAGTACTTC	CASSLTGEGLEQYF	.	.	TRBJ2-7	TRBV5-4
TGTGCCAGCCAGCGGGGAAGCTCCTACGAGCAGTACTTC	CASQRGSSYEQYF	.	TRBD2	TRBJ2-7	TRBV5-6
TGTGCCAGCAGCTTTTTAGGGAGCCCCTACAATGAGCAGTTCTTC	CASSFLGSPYNEQFF	.	.	TRBJ2-1	TRBV11-3
TGCGCCAGCAGCCAAGATTCAAGCGGGAGGGCCGGGGCGATAGATACGCAGTATTTT	CASSQDSSGRAGAIDTQYF	.	TRBD2	TRBJ2-3	TRBV4-3
TGTGCCAGCAGCCGAAGAGCGGGGGACATCACAGATACGCAGTATTTT	CASSRRAGDITDTQYF	.	TRBD2	TRBJ2-3	TRBV7-2
TGTGCCAGCAGTCGAAAGGGAAATAGCAATCAGCCCCAGCATTTT	CASSRKGNSNQPQHF	once	.	TRBJ1-5	TRBV6-1
TGTGCCAGCAGCCTACAACCCCTGACAGATAGCTCCTACGAGCAGTACTTC	CASSLQPLTDSSYEQYF	few	.	TRBJ2-7	TRBV7-8